This TCR beta chain is drawn from a study of blood T cell repertoires in COVID-19. Whole-study context: Specimens from acute and convalescent COVID-19 originated in the United States, Italy and Spain. PBMCs, B-cell-depleted T cells, or T cells were the source of the cDNA or gDNA that made up the material.

V was pared by 3 bases and J by 0 bases, with 12 bases between. The CDR3 contains 15 residues. Germline CDR1 DFQATT, CDR2 SNEGSKA (reference sequence). Per the original methods: Researchers report that nucleated cell counts were estimated from reference gene primer amplification. This table comes from immunoSEQ multiplex PCR, and its TCRdb copy is limited to in-frame clones, with some not included. V, J and clone size are those of that table, while D and trimming were read from the DNA. Of about 70,000 clones in the sample, roughly 87% were seen once. This clone has only one observation. The chain recombines TRBV20-1 with TRBJ1-5, with D possibly TRBD1 on 5 matching bases. The sequence was collected from a woman in her late teens or twenties with acute or convalescent COVID-19. The sample taken for sequencing was peripheral blood. The CDR3 DNA is TGCAGTGCTAGTAGGGGCCCTTATAGCAATCAGCCCCAGCATTTT. The encoded protein is CSASRGPYSNQPQHF.